This is a list of T cell receptor beta chains from one sample in a study of blood T cell repertoires in COVID-19. TCRdb's table, derived via immunoSEQ multiplex PCR, lists solely in-frame clones and lacks some. The sample lists 180,000 or so clones, approximately 78% seen once, with 10% to 15% in the top ten. The sequencing input was peripheral blood. These receptors all stem from an elderly woman with COVID-19, enrolled during active disease. Each CDR3 is given with its conserved first and last residue. A D gene is named only where the DNA matches it firmly. Some rows mark clone size as missing; the rest say once, few, many or name a class of expanded clone.

v_gene	abundance	d_gene	j_gene	CDR3nt	CDR3aa
TRBV21-1	.	.	TRBJ2-7	TGTGCCAGCAGCGATCGACTAGCGGGGATATCCTACGAGCAGTACTTC	CASSDRLAGISYEQYF
TRBV19	.	.	TRBJ1-5	TGTGCCACCGGCCGGACATACCCAAATCAGCCCCAGCATTTT	CATGRTYPNQPQHF
TRBV7-2	.	.	TRBJ2-3	TGTGCCAGCAGCCCCAGGGATACGCAGTATTTT	CASSPRDTQYF
TRBV5-4	few	TRBD1	TRBJ1-2	TGTGCCAGCAGCTTGGGACAGGGGGCCAGAGGCTACACCTTC	CASSLGQGARGYTF
TRBV19	.	TRBD1	TRBJ1-4	TGTGCCAGTAGTATGGACAGGGCCCCTAATGAAAAACTGTTTTTT	CASSMDRAPNEKLFF
TRBV5-1	.	TRBD2	TRBJ2-1	TGCGCCAGCACCTTAGCGGGAGGGCCCTCCTACAATGAGCAGTTCTTC	CASTLAGGPSYNEQFF
TRBV7-2	.	.	TRBJ1-1	TGTGCCAGCAGCTTTGGGGGCTGGGTTGAAGCTTTCTTT	CASSFGGWVEAFF
TRBV28	few	TRBD1	TRBJ2-1	TGTGCCAGCAGTTCGCCGGACAGGTGGGGTTCCTACAATGAGCAGTTCTTC	CASSSPDRWGSYNEQFF
TRBV18	.	TRBD1	TRBJ1-4	TGTGCCAGCTCCCAGGACAGGGTTGATGAAAAACTGTTTTTT	CASSQDRVDEKLFF
TRBV5-1	.	TRBD1	TRBJ2-7	TGCGCCAGCAGCTTTGGAGGACAGGGGTCGGGTGAGCAGTACTTC	CASSFGGQGSGEQYF
TRBV9	.	TRBD2	TRBJ2-7	TGTGCCAGCAGCGTAGCAGCGCTAGCGGACTACGAGCAGTACTTC	CASSVAALADYEQYF
TRBV6-5	.	.	TRBJ2-7	TGTGCCAGCAGTCTCAACTGGGGAGCTACCTACGAGCAGTACTTC	CASSLNWGATYEQYF
TRBV6-5	.	.	TRBJ1-5	TGTGCCAGCAGTTACTCGTGGGACTCCAATCAGCCCCAGCATTTT	CASSYSWDSNQPQHF
TRBV5-1	.	.	TRBJ2-5	TGCGCCAGCAGCCCACAATCGCACCAAGAGACCCAGTACTTC	CASSPQSHQETQYF
TRBV6-5	.	.	TRBJ2-4	TGTGCCAGCAGCAGGGCCGCCAAAAACATTCAGTACTTC	CASSRAAKNIQYF
TRBV9	.	TRBD2	TRBJ2-2	TGTGCCAGCAGCGTAGCTACCGGGACTAGCGGGAGGGCCGGCGGGGAGCTGTTTTTT	CASSVATGTSGRAGGELFF